The T cell receptor beta chain under discussion was sequenced for a study of T cells in Graves' hyperthyroidism and ophthalmopathy. RNA transcripts were the template for amplifying TCR beta CDR3 regions. With the HTBI primer set, the TCR CDR3 went through a first round of RT-PCR. Using its own MiXCR run on the multiplex PCR reads, TCRdb lists one record per CDR3 protein. This sample has 500,000 to 550,000 distinct CDR3 sequences, with about 20% found just once. Exclusion followed for patients with uncontrolled infection, other autoimmune disease, pregnancy or lactation. The sample comprised blood. The sequence was obtained from a man in his forties with Graves' ophthalmopathy.

CDR3 loop: CASSASGSSGANVLTF. DNA for the CDR3: TGTGCCAGTAGTGCTAGCGGAAGCTCTGGGGCCAACGTCCTGACTTTC. The chain uses TRBV19 and TRBJ2-6; 7 bases are a match to TRBD2. The V and J ends lost 5 bases and 0 bases, in that order; junction bases with no gene match: 4. The CDR3 sequence is 16 residues long. CDR1 and CDR2 from the germline V gene are LNHDA and SQIVND (reference sequence).